These 28 T cell receptor beta chains originate from one sample sequenced in a study of blood T cell repertoires in COVID-19. Only in-frame clones appear in the TCRdb table, and some are missing; sequencing was by immunoSEQ multiplex PCR. The sample consists of over 110,000 clones, approximately 89% of them appearing once. The sample was peripheral blood. These TCRs come from a woman between 50 and 59 years old with acute or convalescent COVID-19.

As concerns this clone: The junction shows a germline mismatch at one end, possibly a read error. CDR3 residues: CASSMTAGRHLF. The CDR3 bases are TGTGCCAGTAGTATGACCGCTGGGAGGCACCTCTTC. This sequence joins TRBV19 and TRBJ1-2; D is unclear. Germline assignment: CDR1 LNHDA and CDR2 SQIVND (reference sequence). The CDR3 extends over 12 amino acids.

CDR3 in DNA: TGTGCCAGCGGTCTAGCGGGAGGAATAGTGCAGTTCTTC. It specifies CASGLAGGIVQFF. The V and J genes are TRBV5-4 and TRBJ2-1; 11 positions agree with TRBD2. The germline V gene has CDR1 SGHNT and CDR2 YYREEE (reference sequence). The CDR3 runs to 13 residues. Trimming removed 7 bases from V and 12 bases from J; junction bases left unmatched: 9.

The J gene is TRBJ2-3, the V gene TRBV11-2, with D maybe TRBD1 (5 bases). The CDR3 length is 15 residues. CDR1 SGHAT and CDR2 FQNNGV come from the germline V gene. Trimming pared 1 base from V and 0 bases from J, leaving 8 bases between. The CDR3 loop reads CASSLGPGSTDTQYF. CDR3 sequence (DNA): TGTGCCAGCAGCTTAGGACCAGGGAGCACAGATACGCAGTATTTT.

In nucleotides, the CDR3 is TGCGCCAGCAGCTTGGCGGCAGGGGATAGGAGCACTGAAGCTTTCTTT. This encodes CASSLAAGDRSTEAFF. The chain employs TRBV5-1 and TRBJ1-1; D is perhaps TRBD1 (6 bases). This CDR3 spans 16 amino acids. The germline CDR1 and CDR2 sequences are SGHRS and YFSETQ. V lost 0 bases to trimming and J lost 4 bases, with 16 bases between them.

The rearrangement joins TRBV6-5 to TRBJ1-3; the D is unclear. The CDR3 sequence is 14 residues long. V shed 6 bases and J shed 1 base, with 10 bases lying between them. Looked up from germline, CDR1 is MNHEY and CDR2 is SVGAGI. CDR3 residues: CASRARLSGNTIYF. CDR3 DNA: TGTGCCAGCAGGGCCAGGCTTTCTGGAAACACCATATATTTT.

This clone was counted once. V usage is TRBV2 and J usage is TRBJ2-7; possible D gene TRBD2, 5 bases. CDR1 and CDR2 from the germline V gene are SNHLY and FYNNEI. Between the trimmed V and J ends, which lost 5 bases and 1 base, there was a span of 15 bases. This CDR3 region has 15 residues. The CDR3 here is CASSQLVTRSYEQYF. The CDR3 bases are TGTGCCAGCAGTCAACTAGTAACGAGATCCTACGAGCAGTACTTC. Full variable domain (outside the CDR3, taken from reference TRBV2 and TRBJ2-7): EPEVTQTPSHQVTQMGQEVILRCVPISNHLYFYWYRQILGQKVEFLVSFYNNEISEKSEIFDDQFSVERPDGSNFTLKIRSTKLEDSAMYFCASSQLVTRSYEQYFGPGTRLTVT.

The V call is TRBV4-2, the J call TRBJ2-1; D is possibly TRBD2 (6 bases). The CDR3 sequence is 13 residues long. CDR1 is LGHNA and CDR2 is YNFKEQ in the germline V gene. The germline V and J ends were trimmed by 0 bases and 6 bases, with 6 bases remaining between them. The CDR3 is CASSQEEGNEQFF. The CDR3 nucleotides read TGTGCCAGCAGCCAAGAGGAGGGCAATGAGCAGTTCTTC.

The chain uses TRBV7-6 and TRBJ1-3; 9 bases agree with TRBD1. The CDR3 has 18 residues. Trimming removed 0 bases from V and 0 bases from J; junction bases left unmatched: 6. Germline values: CDR1 SGHVS, CDR2 FNYEAQ. CDR3 loop: CASSLADRGAYSGNTIYF. CDR3 coding DNA: TGTGCCAGCAGCTTAGCGGACAGGGGTGCCTACTCTGGAAACACCATATATTTT.

The J gene is TRBJ1-1, the V gene TRBV5-1; no reliable D call. The germline V gene encodes CDR1 SGHRS and CDR2 YFSETQ. Between the trimmed V and J ends, which lost 0 bases and 1 base, there was a span of 10 bases. The CDR3 is made up of 15 amino acids. The CDR3, as DNA: TGCGCCAGCAGCTTGGGGCCAGGATGGAACACTGAAGCTTTCTTT. Its translation: CASSLGPGWNTEAFF.

The rearrangement uses TRBV18 and TRBJ2-5, with D possibly being TRBD1 (6 bases). The germline V gene encodes CDR1 KGHSH and CDR2 LQKENI. The CDR3 runs 15 residues. Trimming left V 2 bases short and J 2 bases short, with 12 bases between. CDR3: CASSPFSGEQETQYF. CDR3 DNA: TGTGCCAGCTCACCATTTTCAGGGGAGCAAGAGACCCAGTACTTC.

This clone occurred once. This CDR3 is also generated by other DNA sequences in the sample. This rearrangement joins TRBV5-1 to TRBJ2-1; 9 nucleotides agree with TRBD2. CDR3 length equals 15 residues. After removal of 0 bases from V and 3 bases from J, the junction contained 1 base not matched to a gene. Germline V lookup: CDR1 SGHRS, CDR2 YFSETQ. The CDR3 sequence: CASSLGAGGYNEQFF. Here the CDR3 DNA reads TGCGCCAGCAGCTTGGGAGCGGGAGGCTACAATGAGCAGTTCTTC.

The chain combines TRBV7-9 with TRBJ2-1, with 7 bases identical to TRBD2. CDR3 length: 16 amino acids. The V and J ends lost 2 bases and 4 bases, in that order; junction bases with no gene match: 8. Germline V gene data show CDR1 as SEHNR and CDR2 as FQNEAQ (reference sequence). The CDR3 here is CASSLWLAVRYNEQFF. CDR3 in DNA: TGTGCCAGCAGCTTATGGCTAGCGGTCCGATACAATGAGCAGTTCTTC.

The chain has TRBV19 and TRBJ1-3, with D hard to call. The V end lost 9 bases, the J end lost 4 bases, and 19 bases lay between the germline ends. Germline V lookup: CDR1 LNHDA, CDR2 SQIVND (reference sequence). The CDR3 totals 15 residues. CDR3 sequence reads: CASRRGEGAGNTIYF. CDR3 DNA sequence: TGTGCCAGCCGCCGTGGCGAGGGAGCGGGAAACACCATATATTTT.

J is TRBJ2-7 and V is TRBV13, with 9 positions matching TRBD1. The V gene's germline CDR1 is PRHDT and CDR2 FYEKMQ (reference sequence). V lost 4 bases, J lost 6 bases, and 10 bases stayed unmatched. The CDR3 covers 15 residues. CDR3 sequence (DNA): TGTGCCAGCAGCTCTTCCGGGACAGGGACTGGCGAGCAGTACTTC. This sequence encodes CASSSSGTGTGEQYF.

The CDR3 sequence: CASSEPAGNNEKLFF. CDR3 DNA sequence: TGTGCCAGCAGTGAACCCGCGGGGAATAATGAAAAACTGTTTTTT. J is TRBJ1-4 and V is TRBV25-1; D is unclear. Trimming stripped 2 bases from V and 4 bases from J, with 11 bases between. This CDR3 has 15 amino acids. Germline assignment: CDR1 MGHDK and CDR2 SYGVNS.

This chain joins TRBV6-5 and TRBJ2-3, with D possibly matching TRBD2 (7 bases). The CDR3 is 14 residues long. The germline gives CDR1 MNHEY, CDR2 SVGAGI. V was pared by 10 bases and J by 1 base, with 15 bases between. CDR3 bases: TGTGCCACCAAGGGGGGGGCGGGCACAGATACGCAGTATTTT. This encodes CATKGGAGTDTQYF.

The chain employs TRBV9 and TRBJ2-2; D uncertain. CDR1 SGDLS and CDR2 YYNGEE come from the germline V gene. V lost 2 bases and J lost 0, with 8 bases in between. This CDR3 comprises 15 residues. The DNA for the CDR3 is TGTGCCAGCAGCGTTGGCCCCACGAACACCGGGGAGCTGTTTTTT. It is translated as CASSVGPTNTGELFF.

The chain links TRBV19 to TRBJ1-5, with D maybe TRBD1 (5 bases). This CDR3 is 14 amino acids long. The germline V gene has CDR1 LNHDA and CDR2 SQIVND (reference sequence). V was pared by 6 bases and J by 2 bases, with 11 bases between. The CDR3 reads CASRPDIGNQPQHF. The DNA of the CDR3 is TGTGCCAGTAGACCGGACATTGGCAATCAGCCCCAGCATTTT.

V and J are TRBV6-7 and TRBJ2-7; D possibly corresponds to TRBD2 (5 bases). TRBV6-7 has ORF status, its function being uncertain. The CDR3 has 16 residues. Trimming removed 6 bases from V and 2 bases from J, with 20 bases in between. CDR3 region: CASSFPTGKKPYEQYF. CDR3 sequence (DNA): TGTGCCAGCAGCTTCCCGACGGGGAAAAAACCCTACGAGCAGTACTTC.

The chain is built from TRBV19 and TRBJ2-1, with 7 bases that match TRBD1. Germline CDR1 reads LNHDA; CDR2 reads SQIVND (reference sequence). V was clipped by 4 bases and J by 2 bases; unmatched bases: 8. The CDR3 extends over 16 amino acids. In DNA form, the CDR3 reads TGTGCCAGTAGTAAAGGGGGCGGGCAAACCTACAATGAGCAGTTCTTC. Amino acids: CASSKGGGQTYNEQFF.

The chain links TRBV12-5 to TRBJ1-6, with TRBD1 identical over 7 bases. The CDR3 has 16 amino acids. Germline V CDR1 and CDR2: LGHNT, FRNRAP. V gave up 3 bases and J gave up 10 bases; unmatched junction bases: 12. CDR3 region: CASGFRMTGSWSPLHF. CDR3 DNA sequence: TGTGCTAGTGGTTTCCGAATGACAGGGAGCTGGTCACCCCTCCACTTT. The variable domain in full, completed from reference TRBV12-5 and TRBJ1-6, reads DARVTQTPRHKVTEMGQEVTMRCQPILGHNTVFWYRQTMMQGLELLAYFRNRAPLDDSGMPKDRFSAEMPDATLATLKIQPSEPRDSAVYFCASGFRMTGSWSPLHFGNGTRLTVT.

The chain joins TRBV9 to TRBJ1-3; D may be TRBD1 (5 bases). V was clipped by 5 bases and J by 2 bases, with 11 bases between them. The CDR3 sequence is 14 residues long. The germline gives CDR1 SGDLS, CDR2 YYNGEE. CDR3: CASRGAEAGNTIYF. The DNA of the CDR3 is TGTGCCAGCAGAGGGGCAGAGGCTGGAAACACCATATATTTT.

The CDR3 nucleotides read TGTGCCAGCAGCAGCCGGGATTACTTCCCCTACGAGCAGTACTTC. This encodes CASSSRDYFPYEQYF. V gene TRBV3-1 (or the pseudogene TRBV3-2) combines with J gene TRBJ2-7; perhaps TRBD2 as D (5 bases). The V and J ends lost 5 bases and 2 bases respectively, with 16 bases between them. In germline, CDR1 is LGHDT, CDR2 YNNKEL (reference sequence). The CDR3 contains 15 residues.

The chain is built from TRBV27 and TRBJ2-5; 9 bases fit TRBD2. Germline loops: CDR1 MNHEY, CDR2 SMNVEV (reference sequence). The CDR3 consists of 16 residues. V dropped 3 bases and J dropped 0; count of bases not matched to a gene: 5. Here the CDR3 DNA reads TGTGCCAGCAGTTTTTATAGCGGGAGATACCAAGAGACCCAGTACTTC. This codes for CASSFYSGRYQETQYF.

The sample holds one count of this clone. The chain recombines TRBV5-1 with TRBJ1-5; D perhaps matches TRBD1 (5 bases). V lost 4 bases, J lost 0 bases, and 11 bases lay in between. The CDR3 is 15 amino acids. The germline gives CDR1 SGHRS, CDR2 YFSETQ. The CDR3 coding sequence is TGCGCCAGCAGCCCGGCGGGGACTAGCAATCAGCCCCAGCATTTT. Residues: CASSPAGTSNQPQHF.

This chain uses TRBV24-1 with TRBJ1-5; 7 bases are shared with TRBD1. V lost 3 bases, J lost 7 bases, and 14 bases stayed unmatched. Germline lookup yields CDR1 KGHDR and CDR2 SFDVKD. The CDR3 has 17 residues. Written as DNA, the CDR3 is TGTGCCACCAGTGATAGCGAGACAGGGAGGTTCAAGCAGCCCCAGCATTTT. This gives the protein CATSDSETGRFKQPQHF.

The chain is built from TRBV13 and TRBJ2-3; 10 nucleotides align to TRBD1. The V and J ends lost 3 bases and 4 bases, in that order; junction bases with no gene match: 1. The CDR3 contains 14 residues. Germline lookup yields CDR1 PRHDT and CDR2 FYEKMQ (reference sequence). This chain's CDR3 is CASSLGQGSDTQYF. The CDR3 coding sequence is TGTGCCAGCAGCTTGGGACAGGGGTCAGATACGCAGTATTTT.

The chain couples TRBV6-5 to TRBJ1-4; perhaps TRBD1 as D (5 bases). The V gene's germline CDR1 is MNHEY and CDR2 SVGAGI. This CDR3 contains 13 residues. V was shortened by 7 bases and J by 5 bases, with 11 bases between the two germline ends. The CDR3: CASMWAGNEKLFF. CDR3 DNA sequence: TGTGCCAGCATGTGGGCAGGGAATGAAAAACTGTTTTTT.